A single sample is the source of the 18 T cell receptor beta chains below, sequenced in a study of cytomegalovirus exposure and HLA in healthy donors. It was with 60 Vbeta and 13 Jbeta primers that the PCR ran. TCRdb's table, derived via immunoSEQ multiplex PCR, lists solely in-frame clones and lacks some. The sample includes 150,000 to 200,000 clones, about 88% of them seen just once. Sample: PBMCs. These receptors were collected from a girl under two years old in good health and CMV-seronegative.

The chain carries TRBV5-4 and TRBJ2-1; 12 nucleotides align to TRBD2. The CDR3 loop spans 16 amino acids. J gave up 6 bases and V 0 bases, and 4 bases lay outside the gene matches. Germline V gene lookup returns CDR1 SGHNT and CDR2 YYREEE (reference sequence). CDR3 coding DNA: TGTGCCAGCAGCTTGGCCGGGGGACTAGCGGGCAATGAGCAGTTCTTC. This translates into CASSLAGGLAGNEQFF.

The chain recombines TRBV2 with TRBJ1-4, with D uncertain. The CDR3 runs to 12 residues. Trimming took off 6 bases at V and 10 bases at J, with 12 bases between the two ends. Germline V gives CDR1 SNHLY, CDR2 FYNNEI. The CDR3 DNA reads TGTGCCAGCAGGGGCATTATACGAAAACTGTTTTTT. It specifies CASRGIIRKLFF.

The chain is built from TRBV30 and TRBJ2-5; D gene uncertain. The CDR3 has 14 residues. CDR1 and CDR2 (germline): GTSNPN, SVGIG (reference sequence). Trimming pared 2 bases from V and 2 bases from J, leaving 12 bases between. CDR3 residues: CAWSTETGQETQYF. The CDR3, as DNA: TGTGCCTGGAGTACGGAGACTGGTCAAGAGACCCAGTACTTC. Full variable domain (outside the CDR3, taken from reference TRBV30 and TRBJ2-5): SQTIHQWPATLVQPVGSPLSLECTVEGTSNPNLYWYRQAAGRGLQLLFYSVGIGQISSEVPQNLSASRPQDRQFILSSKKLLLSDSGFYLCAWSTETGQETQYFGPGTRLLVL.

V gene TRBV21-1 combines with J gene TRBJ2-7; TRBD2 is the table's D call, not checked against the DNA. TRBV21-1 counts as a pseudogene. The CDR3 consists of 15 residues. CDR3 protein: CASSKEAVKPYEQYF. CDR3 bases: TGTGCCAGCAGCAAAGAGGCGGTGAAGCCCTACGAGCAGTACTTC.

This clone showed up just a few times. V usage is TRBV6-4 and J usage is TRBJ1-5; no clear D gene. The V gene lost 8 bases and the J gene lost 0 bases, with 23 bases spanning the gap. The CDR3 loop spans 18 amino acids. Looked up from germline, CDR1 is MRHNA and CDR2 is SNTAGT. The CDR3 loop reads CASFVCYFRGYSNQPQHF. CDR3 nucleotide sequence: TGTGCCAGCTTCGTATGTTATTTTCGGGGATATAGCAATCAGCCCCAGCATTTT.

The chain recombines TRBV4-1 with TRBJ1-5; perhaps TRBD1 as D (5 bases). Deletions cut 0 bases from V and 4 bases from J, with 25 bases between. Germline CDR1 MGHRA, CDR2 YSYEKL. The CDR3 extends over 20 amino acids. CDR3 in DNA: TGCGCCAGCAGCCAAGAGAGCCGGGTGGACTTGGGGGGAACAAATCAGCCCCAGCATTTT. This sequence encodes CASSQESRVDLGGTNQPQHF.

The chain is built from TRBV6-5 and TRBJ2-7, with 8 bases that match TRBD2. Trimming at V came to 0 bases and at J to 0 bases, leaving 4 bases not matched to a gene. The CDR3 sequence is 16 residues long. CDR1 and CDR2 from the germline V gene are MNHEY and SVGAGI. The CDR3 loop is CASSYSAGESSYEQYF. As DNA, the CDR3 is TGTGCCAGCAGTTACTCAGCGGGGGAGAGCTCCTACGAGCAGTACTTC.

This clone was seen a handful of times. The same CDR3 can be traced to other DNA sequences in this sample. V is TRBV6-5 and J is TRBJ2-7; D may be TRBD2 (7 bases). Germline CDR1 and CDR2: MNHEY and SVGAGI. V gave up 5 bases and J gave up 2 bases, with 13 bases separating them. This CDR3 is 14 amino acids long. The CDR3 sequence is CASSMGGPAYEQYF. The CDR3, as DNA: TGTGCCAGCAGTATGGGGGGGCCAGCCTACGAGCAGTACTTC.

The gene calls are TRBV4-1 and TRBJ2-7, with 11 bases matching TRBD2. Germline V gene sequence: CDR1 MGHRA, CDR2 YSYEKL. This CDR3 has 16 amino acids. The V and J ends lost 3 bases and 1 base, in that order; junction bases with no gene match: 5. CDR3 nucleotide sequence: TGCGCCAGCAGCCATACTAGCGGGGGTGGTTCCTACGAGCAGTACTTC. Protein sequence: CASSHTSGGGSYEQYF.

V is TRBV5-4 and J is TRBJ2-1; 7 positions agree with TRBD2. Germline values: CDR1 SGHNT, CDR2 YYREEE (reference sequence). J gave up 4 bases and V 4 bases, and 5 bases lay outside the gene matches. The length of the CDR3 is 14 residues. The CDR3 region is CASSTGTTYNEQFF. The CDR3 DNA sequence: TGTGCCAGCAGCACCGGGACTACTTACAATGAGCAGTTCTTC.

V and J are TRBV4-1 and TRBJ2-7, with unresolved D. CDR3 length: 16 amino acids. V was shortened by 0 bases and J by 2 bases, with 14 bases between the two germline ends. Germline assignment: CDR1 MGHRA and CDR2 YSYEKL. Here the CDR3 DNA reads TGCGCCAGCAGCCAAGAATCCAGCACTACACCCTACGAGCAGTACTTC. It specifies CASSQESSTTPYEQYF.

J is TRBJ1-2 and V is TRBV15; D unclear. This CDR3 is 17 amino acids long. The germline V and J ends were trimmed by 0 bases and 7 bases, with 21 bases remaining between them. Germline loops: CDR1 LNHNV, CDR2 YYDKDF (reference sequence). CDR3 coding DNA: TGTGCCACCAGCAGAGATCAAGTTGACGGTCTCGGAGGTGGCTACACCTTC. Encoded protein: CATSRDQVDGLGGGYTF.

The CDR3 DNA is TGCGCCAGCAGTCAATCTATACAGGGTCCCGGACCCGGGTATGGCTACACCTTC. It encodes CASSQSIQGPGPGYGYTF. This chain links TRBV23-1 with TRBJ1-2, with D perhaps TRBD1 (6 bases). TRBV23-1 is classed as an ORF, of uncertain function. CDR3 length: 18 amino acids. Deletions cut 0 bases from V and 5 bases from J, with 22 bases between.

The chain employs TRBV9 and TRBJ2-2, with D hard to call. Germline CDR1 and CDR2: SGDLS and YYNGEE. Trimming removed 0 bases from V and 4 bases from J, with 4 bases in between. This CDR3 is built from 13 residues. The CDR3 sequence: CASSVDRTGELFF. For the CDR3, the DNA is TGTGCCAGCAGCGTAGATCGCACCGGGGAGCTGTTTTTT.

This rearrangement joins TRBV6-1 to TRBJ2-5; 11 nucleotides agree with TRBD2. This CDR3 spans 12 amino acids. Germline CDR1 MNHNS, CDR2 SASEGT. J lost 5 bases, V lost 9 bases, and 2 bases had no gene match. CDR3 coding DNA: TGTGCCAGTAGCGGGAGGGAGGAGACCCAGTACTTC. Protein sequence: CASSGREETQYF.

The chain is built from TRBV27 and TRBJ2-2; 9 bases map to TRBD1. The junction had 8 bases not matched to a gene; V was cut back by 7 bases and J by 5 bases. Per germline, CDR1 MNHEY and CDR2 SMNVEV (reference sequence). The CDR3 has 15 residues. CDR3 coding DNA: TGTGCCAGCACGCTACAGGGGGCTTTTACCGGGGAGCTGTTTTTT. The encoded protein is CASTLQGAFTGELFF.

The genes are TRBV4-1 and TRBJ1-6; TRBD1 matches 9 bases. CDR1 is MGHRA, CDR2 YSYEKL, per germline. CDR3 length equals 16 residues. Germline trimming cut 4 bases from V and 7 bases from J; bases unmatched to any gene: 8. CDR3 residues: CASSPRQGVPNSPLHF. Here the CDR3 DNA reads TGCGCCAGCAGCCCCCGACAGGGGGTCCCCAATTCACCCCTCCACTTT.

The chain employs TRBV6-5 and TRBJ1-5; perhaps TRBD1 as D (5 bases). Trimming cost V 0 bases and J 6 bases, with 12 bases left between them. Looked up from germline, CDR1 is MNHEY and CDR2 is SVGAGI. The CDR3 covers 15 residues. The CDR3 DNA reads as TGTGCCAGCAGTTACTCGGGGCAGGGCGGTCAGCCCCAGCATTTT. This encodes CASSYSGQGGQPQHF.